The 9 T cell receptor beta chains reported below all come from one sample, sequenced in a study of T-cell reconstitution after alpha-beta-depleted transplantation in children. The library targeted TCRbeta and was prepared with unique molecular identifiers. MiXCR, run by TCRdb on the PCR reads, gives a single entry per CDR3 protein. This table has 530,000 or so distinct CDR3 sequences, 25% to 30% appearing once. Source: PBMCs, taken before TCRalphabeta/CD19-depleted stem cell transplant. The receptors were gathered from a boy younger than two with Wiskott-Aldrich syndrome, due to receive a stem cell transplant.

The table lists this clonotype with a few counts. CDR3 protein: CAIRDTREWEYNEQFF. The CDR3 bases are TGTGCCATCAGGGACACTCGGGAGTGGGAATACAATGAGCAGTTCTTC. The rearrangement joins TRBV10-3 to TRBJ2-1; D might be TRBD2 (6 bases). The CDR3 has 16 amino acids. Trimming removed 6 bases from V and 4 bases from J, with 19 bases in between. Germline V gene sequence: CDR1 ENHRY, CDR2 SYGVKD.

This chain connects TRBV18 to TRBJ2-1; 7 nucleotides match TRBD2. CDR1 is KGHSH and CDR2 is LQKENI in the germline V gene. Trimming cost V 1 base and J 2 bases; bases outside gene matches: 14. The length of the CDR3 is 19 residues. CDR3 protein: CASSPRGGSDARTYNEQFF. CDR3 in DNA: TGTGCCAGCTCACCACGCGGCGGGAGCGATGCAAGGACCTACAATGAGCAGTTCTTC.

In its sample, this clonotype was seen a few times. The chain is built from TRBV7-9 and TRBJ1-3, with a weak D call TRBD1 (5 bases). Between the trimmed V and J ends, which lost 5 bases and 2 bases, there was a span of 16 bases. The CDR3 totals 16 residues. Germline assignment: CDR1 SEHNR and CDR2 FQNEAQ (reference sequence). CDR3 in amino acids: CASSTGQGHTGNTIYF. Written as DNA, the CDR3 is TGTGCCAGCAGCACCGGGCAGGGTCATACTGGAAACACCATATATTTT.

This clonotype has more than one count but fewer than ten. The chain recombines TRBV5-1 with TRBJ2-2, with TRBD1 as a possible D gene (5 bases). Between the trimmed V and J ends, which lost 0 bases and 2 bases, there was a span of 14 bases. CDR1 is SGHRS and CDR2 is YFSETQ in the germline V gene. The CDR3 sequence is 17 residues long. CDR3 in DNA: TGCGCCAGCAGCTTGGCTCCGAACAGGTTAAACACCGGGGAGCTGTTTTTT. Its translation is CASSLAPNRLNTGELFF.

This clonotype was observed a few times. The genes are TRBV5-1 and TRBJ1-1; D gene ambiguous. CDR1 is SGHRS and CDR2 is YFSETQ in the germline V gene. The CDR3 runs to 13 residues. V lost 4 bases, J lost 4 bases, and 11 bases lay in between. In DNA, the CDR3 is TGCGCCAGCAGCCCCGTCTACAGCACTGAAGCTTTCTTT. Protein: CASSPVYSTEAFF. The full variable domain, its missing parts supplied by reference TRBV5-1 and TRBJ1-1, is KAGVTQTPRYLIKTRGQQVTLSCSPISGHRSVSWYQQTPGQGLQFLFEYFSETQRNKGNFPGRFSGRQFSNSRSEMNVSTLELGDSALYLCASSPVYSTEAFFGQGTRLTVV.

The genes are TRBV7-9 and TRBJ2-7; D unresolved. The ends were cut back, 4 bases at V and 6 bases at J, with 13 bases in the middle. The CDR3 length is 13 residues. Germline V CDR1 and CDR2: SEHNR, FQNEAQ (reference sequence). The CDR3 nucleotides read TGTGCCAGCAGCTCTAGGACGTATCTCGAGCAGTACTTC. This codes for CASSSRTYLEQYF.

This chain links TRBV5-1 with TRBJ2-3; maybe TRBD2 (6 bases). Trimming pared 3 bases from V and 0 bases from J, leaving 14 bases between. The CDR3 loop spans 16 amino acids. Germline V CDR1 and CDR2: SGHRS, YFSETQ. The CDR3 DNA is TGCGCCAGCAGCTGGGGACTGGATACTAGCACAGATACGCAGTATTTT. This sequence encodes CASSWGLDTSTDTQYF.

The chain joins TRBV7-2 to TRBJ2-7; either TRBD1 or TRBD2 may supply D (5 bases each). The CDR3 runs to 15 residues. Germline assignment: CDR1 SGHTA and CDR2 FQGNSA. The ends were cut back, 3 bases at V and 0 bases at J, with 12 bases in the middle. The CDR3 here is CASSFPRAGSYEQYF. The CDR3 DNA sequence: TGTGCCAGCAGCTTTCCCAGGGCGGGCTCCTACGAGCAGTACTTC.

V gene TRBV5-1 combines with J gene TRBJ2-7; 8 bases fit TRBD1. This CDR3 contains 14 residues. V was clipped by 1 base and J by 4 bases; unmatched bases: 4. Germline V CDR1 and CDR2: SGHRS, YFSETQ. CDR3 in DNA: TGCGCCAGCAGCTTGTTTGGGACAGGATACGAGCAGTACTTC. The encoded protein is CASSLFGTGYEQYF.